This entry describes one TCR beta chain. Its matching antigen is unknown. Time point indicated: week 35, safety follow-up. Topical imiquimod accompanied each vaccine dose, which consisted of 300 ug of mutant IDH1 20-mer peptide. Eight vaccine injections were given to patients in weeks 1, 3, 5, 7, 11, 15, 19 and 23. The data belong to a study of a mutant IDH1 vaccine in newly diagnosed glioma. Assay used: immunoSEQ multiplex PCR; TCRdb lists only in-frame clones, some missing. Found here are tens of thousands of clones, over 75% of them singletons; the top ten hold roughly 3.2%. V lost 8 bases, J lost 0 bases, and 13 bases lay in between. Germline lookup yields CDR1 SNHLY and CDR2 FYNNEI. The CDR3 extends over 15 amino acids.

The specimen comprised PBMCs, sampled from a glioma patient whose treatment included an IDH1 peptide vaccine. The J gene is TRBJ1-4, the V gene TRBV2; D is unresolved. This receptor was identified in a middle-aged man with glioma. Some clones in this sample may be carry-over from other donors' samples. The CDR3 DNA follows: TGTGCCAGCGGCCTTGACACTGCAACTAATGAAAAACTGTTTTTT. Protein: CASGLDTATNEKLFF.